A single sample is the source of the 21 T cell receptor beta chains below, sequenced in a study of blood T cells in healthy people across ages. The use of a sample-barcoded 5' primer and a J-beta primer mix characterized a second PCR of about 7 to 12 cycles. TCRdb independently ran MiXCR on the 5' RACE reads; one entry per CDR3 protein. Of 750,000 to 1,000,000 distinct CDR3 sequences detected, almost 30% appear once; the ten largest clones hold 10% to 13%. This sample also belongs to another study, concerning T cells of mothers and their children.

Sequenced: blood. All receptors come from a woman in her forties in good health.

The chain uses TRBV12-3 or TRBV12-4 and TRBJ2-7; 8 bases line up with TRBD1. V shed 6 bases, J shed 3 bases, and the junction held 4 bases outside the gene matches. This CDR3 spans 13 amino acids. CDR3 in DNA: TGTGCCAGCAGATATGGACAGGGCTACGAGCAGTACTTC. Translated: CASRYGQGYEQYF.

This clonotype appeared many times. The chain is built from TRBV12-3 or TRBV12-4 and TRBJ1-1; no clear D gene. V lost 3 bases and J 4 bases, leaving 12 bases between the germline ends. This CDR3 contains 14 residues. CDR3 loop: CASSFPVGVTEAFF. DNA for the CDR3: TGTGCCAGCAGTTTCCCCGTCGGCGTCACTGAAGCTTTCTTT.

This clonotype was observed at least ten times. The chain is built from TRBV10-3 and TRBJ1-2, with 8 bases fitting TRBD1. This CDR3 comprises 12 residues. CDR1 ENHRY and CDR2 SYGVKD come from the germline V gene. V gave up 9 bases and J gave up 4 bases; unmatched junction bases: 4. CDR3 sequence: CAIGQGTYGYTF. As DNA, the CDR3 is TGTGCCATTGGACAGGGAACCTATGGCTACACCTTC.

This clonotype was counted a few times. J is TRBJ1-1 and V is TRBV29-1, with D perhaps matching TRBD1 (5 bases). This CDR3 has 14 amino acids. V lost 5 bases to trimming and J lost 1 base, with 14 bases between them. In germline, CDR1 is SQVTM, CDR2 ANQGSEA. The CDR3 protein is CSVLRQGGNTEAFF. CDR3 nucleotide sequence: TGCAGCGTTCTAAGGCAGGGAGGGAACACTGAAGCTTTCTTT.

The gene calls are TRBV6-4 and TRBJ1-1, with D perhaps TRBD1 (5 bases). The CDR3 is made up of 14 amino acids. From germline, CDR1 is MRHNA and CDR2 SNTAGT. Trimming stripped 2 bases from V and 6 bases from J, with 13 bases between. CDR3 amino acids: CASSDGEQASEAFF. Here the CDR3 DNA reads TGTGCCAGCAGTGACGGGGAACAGGCCTCTGAAGCTTTCTTT.

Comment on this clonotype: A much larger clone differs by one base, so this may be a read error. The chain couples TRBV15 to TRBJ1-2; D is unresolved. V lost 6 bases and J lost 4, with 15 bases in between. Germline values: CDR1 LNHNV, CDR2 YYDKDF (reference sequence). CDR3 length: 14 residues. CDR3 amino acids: CATSRLEQCYGYTF. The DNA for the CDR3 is TGTGCCACCAGTCGACTTGAACAGTGCTATGGCTACACCTTC.

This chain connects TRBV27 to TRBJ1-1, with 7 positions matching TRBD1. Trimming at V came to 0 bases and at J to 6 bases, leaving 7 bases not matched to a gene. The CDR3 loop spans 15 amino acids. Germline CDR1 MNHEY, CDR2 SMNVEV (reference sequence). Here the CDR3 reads CASSLSPGGFSEAFF. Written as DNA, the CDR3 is TGTGCCAGCAGTTTATCCCCAGGGGGTTTCTCTGAAGCTTTCTTT.

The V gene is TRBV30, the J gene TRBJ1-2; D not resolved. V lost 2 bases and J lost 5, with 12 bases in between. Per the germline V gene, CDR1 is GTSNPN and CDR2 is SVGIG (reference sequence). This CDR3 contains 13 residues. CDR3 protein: CAWSLGGKYGYTF. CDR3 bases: TGTGCCTGGAGTTTGGGAGGCAAGTATGGCTACACCTTC.

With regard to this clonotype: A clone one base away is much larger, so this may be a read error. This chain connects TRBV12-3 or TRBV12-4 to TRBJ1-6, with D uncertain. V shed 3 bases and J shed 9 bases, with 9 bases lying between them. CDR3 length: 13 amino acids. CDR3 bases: TGTGCCAGCAGTTTCTTCTCACGTTCACCCCTCCACTTT. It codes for CASSFFSRSPLHF.

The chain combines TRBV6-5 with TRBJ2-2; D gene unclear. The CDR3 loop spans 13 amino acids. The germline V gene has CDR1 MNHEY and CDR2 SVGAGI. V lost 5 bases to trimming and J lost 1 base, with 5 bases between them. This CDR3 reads CASSPVNTGELFF. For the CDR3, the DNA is TGTGCCAGCAGTCCGGTGAACACCGGGGAGCTGTTTTTT.

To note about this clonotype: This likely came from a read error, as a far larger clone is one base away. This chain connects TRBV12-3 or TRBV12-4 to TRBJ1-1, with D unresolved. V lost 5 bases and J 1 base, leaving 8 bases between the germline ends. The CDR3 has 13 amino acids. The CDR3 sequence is CASSPSANTEAFF. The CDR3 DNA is TGTGCCAGCAGTCCGTCAGCGAACACTGAAGCTTTCTTT.

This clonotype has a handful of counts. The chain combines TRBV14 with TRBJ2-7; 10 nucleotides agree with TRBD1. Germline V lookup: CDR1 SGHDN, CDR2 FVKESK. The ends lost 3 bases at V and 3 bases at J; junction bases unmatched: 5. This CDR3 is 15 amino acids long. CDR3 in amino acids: CASSQSDRGIYEQYF. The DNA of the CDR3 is TGTGCCAGCAGCCAGTCGGACAGGGGGATCTACGAGCAGTACTTC. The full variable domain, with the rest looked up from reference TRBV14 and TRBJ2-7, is EAGVTQFPSHSVIEKGQTVTLRCDPISGHDNLYWYRRVMGKEIKFLLHFVKESKQDESGMPNNRFLAERTGGTYSTLKVQPAELEDSGVYFCASSQSDRGIYEQYFGPGTRLTVT.

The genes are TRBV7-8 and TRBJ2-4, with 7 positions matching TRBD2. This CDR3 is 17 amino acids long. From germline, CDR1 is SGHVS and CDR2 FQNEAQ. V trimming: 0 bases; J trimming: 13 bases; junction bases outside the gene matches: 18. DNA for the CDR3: TGTGCCAGCAGCTTAGCGCTTGTCGGGGGGATCCCCAATGAGCAGTACTTC. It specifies CASSLALVGGIPNEQYF.

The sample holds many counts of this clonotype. The DNA of the CDR3 is TGTGCCAGCAGCTCCGACAGGGGGCTTGGCTACACCTTC. It yields the protein CASSSDRGLGYTF. The V and J genes are TRBV6-6 and TRBJ1-2; 10 nucleotides agree with TRBD1. The trim removed 6 bases at V and 7 bases at J, leaving 5 bases unmatched. This CDR3 is 13 amino acids long. CDR1 is MNHNY, CDR2 SVGAGI, per germline (reference sequence).

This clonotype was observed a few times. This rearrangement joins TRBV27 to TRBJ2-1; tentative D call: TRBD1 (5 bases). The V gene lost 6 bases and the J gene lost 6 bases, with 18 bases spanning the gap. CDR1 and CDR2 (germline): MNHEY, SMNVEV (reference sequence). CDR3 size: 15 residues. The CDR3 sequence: CASRESQGIFNEQFF. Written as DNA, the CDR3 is TGTGCCAGCAGGGAAAGTCAGGGAATCTTCAATGAGCAGTTCTTC.

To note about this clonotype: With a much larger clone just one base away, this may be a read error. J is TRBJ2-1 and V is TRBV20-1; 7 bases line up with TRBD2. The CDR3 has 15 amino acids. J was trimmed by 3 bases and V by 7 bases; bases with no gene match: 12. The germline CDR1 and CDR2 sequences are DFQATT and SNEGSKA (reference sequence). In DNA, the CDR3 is TGCAGTGTTACGACTAGCCGTGGGATCTACAATGAGCAGTTCTTC. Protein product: CSVTTSRGIYNEQFF.

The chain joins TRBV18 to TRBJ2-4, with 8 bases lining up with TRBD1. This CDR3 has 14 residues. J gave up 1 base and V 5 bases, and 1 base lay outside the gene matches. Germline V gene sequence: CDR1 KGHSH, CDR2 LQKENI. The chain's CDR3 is CASSNRGAKNIQYF. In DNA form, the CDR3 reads TGTGCCAGCTCAAACAGGGGGGCCAAAAACATTCAGTACTTC. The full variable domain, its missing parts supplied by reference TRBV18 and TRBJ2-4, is NAGVMQNPRHLVRRRGQEARLRCSPMKGHSHVYWYRQLPEEGLKFMVYLQKENIIDESGMPKERFSAEFPKEGPSILRIQQVVRGDSAAYFCASSNRGAKNIQYFGAGTRLSVL.

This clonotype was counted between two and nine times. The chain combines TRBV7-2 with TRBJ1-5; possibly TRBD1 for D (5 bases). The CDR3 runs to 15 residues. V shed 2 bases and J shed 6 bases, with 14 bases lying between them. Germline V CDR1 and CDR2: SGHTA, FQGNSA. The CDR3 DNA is TGTGCCAGCAGCTTAAGGTGGGGGTCCAGTCAGCCCCAGCATTTT. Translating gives CASSLRWGSSQPQHF.

CDR3 nucleotides: TGTGCCAGCAGCTTAAGGGGGCAGGTCGTATACGAGCAGTACTTC. Encoded protein: CASSLRGQVVYEQYF. This chain links TRBV7-2 with TRBJ2-7; 7 bases match TRBD1. CDR3 size: 15 residues. V shed 2 bases and J 4 bases; nucleotides not matched to a gene: 8. Germline assignment: CDR1 SGHTA and CDR2 FQGNSA. Combining the CDR3 with reference TRBV7-2 and TRBJ2-7 gives the whole variable domain GAGVSQSPSNKVTEKGKDVELRCDPISGHTALYWYRQSLGQGLEFLIYFQGNSAPDKSGLPSDRFSAERTGGSVSTLTIQRTQQEDSAVYLCASSLRGQVVYEQYFGPGTRLTVT.

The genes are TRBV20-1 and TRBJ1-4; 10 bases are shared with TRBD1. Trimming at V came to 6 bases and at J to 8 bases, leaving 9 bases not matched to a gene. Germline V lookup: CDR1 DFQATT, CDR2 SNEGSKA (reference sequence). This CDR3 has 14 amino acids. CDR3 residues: CSARTGGLGEKLFF. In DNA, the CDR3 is TGCAGTGCGCGGACAGGGGGACTGGGGGAAAAACTGTTTTTT.

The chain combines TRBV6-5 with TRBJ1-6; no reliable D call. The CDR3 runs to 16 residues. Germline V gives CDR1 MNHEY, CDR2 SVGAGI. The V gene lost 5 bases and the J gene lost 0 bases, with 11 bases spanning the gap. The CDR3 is CASSPRASSYNSPLHF. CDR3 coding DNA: TGTGCCAGCAGTCCTAGGGCAAGCTCCTATAATTCACCCCTCCACTTT.